Given below is one T cell receptor (beta chain) in context. The data originate from a study of blood T cell repertoires in COVID-19. Study summary: Acute-phase and convalescent COVID-19 samples originated in the United States, Italy and Spain.

As processed by the authors: Amplification with reference gene primers provided the estimates of nucleated cell counts. Assay: immunoSEQ multiplex PCR; the TCRdb copy retains only in-frame clones and omits some. From that table come the V and J calls and clone size; the DNA was used to work out D and trimming. The sample has tens of thousands of clones, 90% to 95% seen once. The V end lost 2 bases, the J end lost 8 bases, and 15 bases lay between the germline ends. The CDR3 consists of 14 residues. Germline lookup yields CDR1 KGHSH and CDR2 LQKENI. The V and J genes are TRBV18 and TRBJ1-2; tentative D call: TRBD1 (6 bases). The receptor was isolated from a man aged 40-55 years with COVID-19, enrolled during active disease. The specimen sequenced was peripheral blood. In nucleotides, the CDR3 is TGTGCCAGCTCACCAACCGACAGGTGGGGCGGCTACACCTTC. The encoded protein is CASSPTDRWGGYTF.